The clone carrying this T cell receptor beta chain was observed once. Trimming cost V 4 bases and J 2 bases, with 11 bases left between them. Per germline, CDR1 SGHTA and CDR2 FQGNSA. This CDR3 has 15 residues. This specimen comes from a study of blood T cell repertoires in COVID-19. Assay: immunoSEQ multiplex PCR; the TCRdb copy retains only in-frame clones and omits some. The data hold a few hundred thousand clones, with about 89% observed a single time. The sequence was collected from a young man who had recovered from COVID-19. The chain carries TRBV7-2 and TRBJ2-2, with a weak D call TRBD2 (6 bases). Sequences were obtained from PBMCs or T cells enriched from blood (not recorded which). In DNA form, the CDR3 reads TGTGCCAGCAGCTCCGCCGGGGGAAACACCGGGGAGCTGTTTTTT. It yields the protein CASSSAGGNTGELFF.